The 30 T cell receptor beta chains below were found in one sample sequenced in a study of blood T cell repertoires in COVID-19. Repertoires were generated with immunoSEQ multiplex PCR, while TCRdb's copy carries only in-frame clones and drops some. Altogether around 300,000 clones are present, around 87% being singletons, with the ten largest covering 1%. Sequenced material: peripheral blood. All receptors derive from a man aged 45-65 years with active or convalescent COVID-19.

The rearrangement links TRBV2 to TRBJ2-1, with a tentative D call TRBD1 (5 bases). Germline loops: CDR1 SNHLY, CDR2 FYNNEI. The CDR3 length is 15 residues. Trimming pared 3 bases from V and 6 bases from J, leaving 15 bases between. CDR3 nucleotides: TGTGCCAGCAGTGAGATGGGGCTCAGTGGCAATGAGCAGTTCTTC. It encodes CASSEMGLSGNEQFF. Drawing the rest from reference TRBV2 and TRBJ2-1, the complete variable domain is EPEVTQTPSHQVTQMGQEVILRCVPISNHLYFYWYRQILGQKVEFLVSFYNNEISEKSEIFDDQFSVERPDGSNFTLKIRSTKLEDSAMYFCASSEMGLSGNEQFFGPGTRLTVL.

The chain uses TRBV7-2 and TRBJ2-1; 7 bases map to TRBD2. The CDR3 is 15 amino acids. V gave up 5 bases and J gave up 5 bases; unmatched junction bases: 9. CDR1 SGHTA and CDR2 FQGNSA come from the germline V gene. The CDR3 region is CASSPLTSAHNEQFF. In nucleotides, the CDR3 is TGTGCCAGCAGCCCGCTCACTAGCGCTCACAATGAGCAGTTCTTC. The whole variable domain, filled in from reference TRBV7-2 and TRBJ2-1, reads GAGVSQSPSNKVTEKGKDVELRCDPISGHTALYWYRQSLGQGLEFLIYFQGNSAPDKSGLPSDRFSAERTGGSVSTLTIQRTQQEDSAVYLCASSPLTSAHNEQFFGPGTRLTVL.

The chain has TRBV10-3 and TRBJ1-2, with D possibly being TRBD1 (6 bases). Germline assignment: CDR1 ENHRY and CDR2 SYGVKD. Trimming took 3 bases from V and 7 from J, leaving 15 bases between them. This CDR3 has 14 residues. Written as DNA, the CDR3 is TGTGCCATCAGTGAAAAACGACAGGAAAGTGGCTACACCTTC. Translation: CAISEKRQESGYTF.

The chain combines TRBV19 with TRBJ1-5; D perhaps matches TRBD1 (6 bases). CDR1 LNHDA and CDR2 SQIVND come from the germline V gene (reference sequence). This CDR3 spans 17 amino acids. Trimming took off 5 bases at V and 9 bases at J, with 26 bases between the two ends. CDR3 DNA: TGTGCCAGTAGTCTCGACGGGACACGGACCCCTGGGGGGCCCCAGCATTTT. Protein: CASSLDGTRTPGGPQHF.

The chain employs TRBV19 and TRBJ1-5; maybe TRBD1 (6 bases). The CDR3 is made up of 15 amino acids. V dropped 5 bases and J dropped 7 bases, with 18 bases sitting between them. Germline CDR1 and CDR2: LNHDA and SQIVND (reference sequence). CDR3 DNA sequence: TGTGCCAGTAGTTCAACGACAGGTTCGGGGCAGCCCCAGCATTTT. It specifies CASSSTTGSGQPQHF.

This clone was found once. The CDR3 bases are TGCGCCAGCAGACGTATGGGAACAGGAAACGCCTATGGCTACACCTTC. This codes for CASRRMGTGNAYGYTF. The chain is built from TRBV5-1 and TRBJ1-2; D is perhaps TRBD1 (5 bases). V lost 5 bases and J 4 bases, leaving 21 bases between the germline ends. Germline CDR1 and CDR2: SGHRS and YFSETQ. The CDR3 totals 16 residues.

DNA for the CDR3: TGCGCCAGCAGCTTGACTAGCGGGAGGGCCGGGGAGACCCAGTACTTC. Residues: CASSLTSGRAGETQYF. The chain uses TRBV5-1 and TRBJ2-5; TRBD2 agrees at 13 bases. The length of the CDR3 is 16 residues. Germline lookup yields CDR1 SGHRS and CDR2 YFSETQ. V was pared by 1 base and J by 5 bases, with 5 bases of the junction left unmatched.

This clone was found a few times. This chain uses TRBV6-5 with TRBJ1-6, with TRBD1 as a possible D gene (5 bases). CDR1 and CDR2 from the germline V gene are MNHEY and SVGAGI. The CDR3 length is 14 residues. V lost 2 bases, J lost 6 bases, and 8 bases lay in between. DNA of the CDR3: TGTGCCAGCAGTTACCAGGGTCTTAATTCACCCCTCCACTTT. Its protein product is CASSYQGLNSPLHF.

The chain uses TRBV10-3 and TRBJ2-5; 11 bases align to TRBD2. The CDR3 spans 14 residues. V was pared by 10 bases and J by 4 bases, with 8 bases of the junction left unmatched. CDR1 and CDR2 from the germline V gene are ENHRY and SYGVKD. The CDR3 region has the DNA TGTGCCAGCCATAGCGGGAGGGGAGGAGAGACCCAGTACTTC. It translates to CASHSGRGGETQYF.

The chain recombines TRBV30 with TRBJ2-6; D is unresolved. Trimming left V 7 bases short and J 0 bases short, with 10 bases between. Germline V gene lookup returns CDR1 GTSNPN and CDR2 SVGIG (reference sequence). The CDR3 runs to 14 residues. CDR3 coding DNA: TGTGCCTTACCACTCGGCTCTGGGGCCAACGTCCTGACTTTC. Encoded protein: CALPLGSGANVLTF.

This rearrangement joins TRBV4-3 to TRBJ2-7; the match to TRBD1 covers 8 bases. The germline gives CDR1 LGHNA, CDR2 YSLEER. The CDR3 contains 14 residues. Trimming removed 0 bases from V and 3 bases from J; junction bases left unmatched: 1. The CDR3 nucleotides are TGCGCCAGCAGCCAAGATACAGGGGGCTACGAGCAGTACTTC. Protein sequence: CASSQDTGGYEQYF.

This clone was seen repeatedly, ten times or more. The chain is built from TRBV28 and TRBJ1-3; D is ambiguous. V was pared by 6 bases and J by 3 bases, with 12 bases between. The germline CDR1 and CDR2 sequences are MDHEN and SYDVKM. CDR3 length: 14 amino acids. DNA for the CDR3: TGTGCCAGCAGCCGCCGGGGAGGTGGAAACACCATATATTTT. Translating gives CASSRRGGGNTIYF.

The chain carries TRBV29-1 and TRBJ2-7; the match to TRBD2 covers 10 bases. This CDR3 region has 13 residues. Trimming took 4 bases from V and 0 from J; bases not matched to a gene: 0. The germline V gene has CDR1 SQVTM and CDR2 ANQGSEA. CDR3: CSVASGSSYEQYF. The CDR3, as DNA: TGCAGCGTTGCTAGCGGGAGCTCCTACGAGCAGTACTTC.

The chain recombines TRBV6-1 with TRBJ1-6; D perhaps matches TRBD1 (5 bases). The germline gives CDR1 MNHNS, CDR2 SASEGT. V dropped 5 bases and J dropped 1 base, with 9 bases sitting between them. The CDR3 is 15 amino acids. The DNA for the CDR3 is TGTGCCAGCAGTCAGCAGGGTTCCTATAATTCACCCCTCCACTTT. Its translation: CASSQQGSYNSPLHF.

The V call is TRBV12-3 or TRBV12-4, the J call TRBJ1-1; D uncertain. There are 12 residues in the CDR3. The germline V and J ends were trimmed by 6 bases and 5 bases, with 10 bases remaining between them. The CDR3 DNA reads as TGTGCCAGCAGATATACAGAAACTGAAGCTTTCTTT. Protein product: CASRYTETEAFF.

V and J are TRBV5-1 and TRBJ1-4, with D possibly being TRBD1 (5 bases). The V gene's germline CDR1 is SGHRS and CDR2 YFSETQ. CDR3 length equals 14 residues. The V end lost 3 bases, the J end lost 7 bases, and 13 bases lay between the germline ends. The CDR3 nucleotides are TGCGCCAGCAGCTCAGGGACGGAGGGTGAAAAACTGTTTTTT. The encoded protein is CASSSGTEGEKLFF.

This clone showed up just a few times. CDR3 residues: CATSDVGQGRGDTQYF. CDR3 DNA sequence: TGTGCCACCAGTGACGTGGGACAGGGGAGGGGAGATACGCAGTATTTT. V and J are TRBV24-1 and TRBJ2-3; 10 bases fit TRBD1. The CDR3 length is 16 residues. Trimming took 4 bases from V and 5 from J; bases not matched to a gene: 8. Germline CDR1 is KGHDR and CDR2 is SFDVKD.

The gene calls are TRBV4-2 and TRBJ2-3, with TRBD2 matching over 7 bases. The CDR3 length is 16 residues. Per the germline V gene, CDR1 is LGHNA and CDR2 is YNFKEQ. V was pared by 0 bases and J by 4 bases, with 7 bases of the junction left unmatched. CDR3 region: CASSQDMAGEADTQYF. DNA of the CDR3: TGTGCCAGCAGCCAAGATATGGCGGGGGAGGCAGATACGCAGTATTTT.

V usage is TRBV5-4 and J usage is TRBJ2-6, with a tentative D call TRBD1 (5 bases). V lost 3 bases to trimming and J lost 0 bases, with 7 bases between them. The CDR3 spans 15 residues. CDR1 is SGHNT, CDR2 YYREEE, per germline (reference sequence). The chain's CDR3 is CASSSGYSGANVLTF. Here the CDR3 DNA reads TGTGCCAGCAGCTCAGGGTACTCTGGGGCCAACGTCCTGACTTTC.

The chain uses TRBV19 and TRBJ1-2; the D gene is possibly TRBD1 (5 bases). There are 14 residues in the CDR3. V lost 5 bases and J lost 7, with 17 bases in between. Germline values: CDR1 LNHDA, CDR2 SQIVND (reference sequence). CDR3 loop: CASSPGSSRLGYTF. The CDR3 nucleotides read TGTGCCAGTAGTCCAGGGTCCTCTAGACTTGGCTACACCTTC.

The CDR3 sequence is CASSLAQGSYNEQFF. CDR3 nucleotides: TGTGCCAGCAGTTTGGCACAGGGGTCCTACAATGAGCAGTTCTTC. The chain couples TRBV28 to TRBJ2-1; 7 bases agree with TRBD1. V trimming: 3 bases; J trimming: 1 base; junction bases outside the gene matches: 3. The CDR3 has 15 residues. The germline V gene encodes CDR1 MDHEN and CDR2 SYDVKM.

This chain joins TRBV14 and TRBJ2-2; no reliable D call. CDR3 length: 13 amino acids. Germline CDR1 reads SGHDN; CDR2 reads FVKESK. V was pared by 3 bases and J by 4 bases, with 6 bases between. For the CDR3, the DNA is TGTGCCAGCAGCCACACTATCACCGGGGAGCTGTTTTTT. Translation: CASSHTITGELFF.

The CDR3 DNA sequence: TGTGCCAGCTCACCAGAGACAGGAATCTACAATGAGCAGTTCTTC. It codes for CASSPETGIYNEQFF. This rearrangement joins TRBV18 to TRBJ2-1; D possibly corresponds to TRBD1 (6 bases). The CDR3 covers 15 residues. Deletions cut 2 bases from V and 3 bases from J, with 11 bases between. Germline V gives CDR1 KGHSH, CDR2 LQKENI.

This clone was seen more than once but under ten times. The CDR3 DNA is TGTGCCAGCAGCGCCCTACAGGGGACCCCCGGCCATGAGCAGTTCTTC. Residues: CASSALQGTPGHEQFF. This rearrangement joins TRBV21-1 to TRBJ2-1; TRBD1 reflects the table's D call only, with no check against the DNA. TRBV21-1 is classified as a pseudogene. The CDR3 is 16 amino acids.

The rearrangement joins TRBV5-1 to TRBJ1-6; the D gene is possibly TRBD1 (5 bases). Trimming took 5 bases from V and 8 from J, leaving 11 bases between them. This CDR3 region has 13 residues. The V gene's germline CDR1 is SGHRS and CDR2 YFSETQ. CDR3 loop: CASRPGFDSPLHF. The DNA of the CDR3 is TGCGCCAGCAGGCCAGGGTTCGATTCACCCCTCCACTTT.

The chain recombines TRBV24-1 with TRBJ1-1; D call uncertain. The V gene's germline CDR1 is KGHDR and CDR2 SFDVKD. V lost 9 bases and J 7 bases, leaving 14 bases between the germline ends. CDR3 length equals 12 residues. The CDR3 reads CATGGSGSEAFF. CDR3 bases: TGTGCCACCGGCGGGTCTGGGAGTGAAGCTTTCTTT.

This clone appeared a single time. The chain uses TRBV29-1 and TRBJ1-1; 8 nucleotides agree with TRBD1. Germline trimming cut 4 bases from V and 1 base from J; bases unmatched to any gene: 2. The germline V gene encodes CDR1 SQVTM and CDR2 ANQGSEA. The CDR3 has 13 amino acids. CDR3 loop: CSVAQGENTEAFF. In DNA, the CDR3 is TGCAGCGTTGCACAGGGGGAGAACACTGAAGCTTTCTTT.

The rearrangement links TRBV28 to TRBJ2-7, with 11 bases that match TRBD1. Germline CDR1 reads MDHEN; CDR2 reads SYDVKM. CDR3 length: 16 residues. V was pared by 6 bases and J by 5 bases, with 12 bases of the junction left unmatched. CDR3 nucleotides: TGTGCCAGCAGGTCCGGGACAGGGGGTTCGTTCCACGAGCAGTACTTC. It translates to CASRSGTGGSFHEQYF. Based on the CDR3 plus reference TRBV28 and TRBJ2-7, the full variable domain is DVKVTQSSRYLVKRTGEKVFLECVQDMDHENMFWYRQDPGLGLRLIYFSYDVKMKEKGDIPEGYSVSREKKERFSLILESASTNQTSMYLCASRSGTGGSFHEQYFGPGTRLTVT.

CDR3: CASSLDLPGQVTEGEKLFF. CDR3 DNA: TGTGCCAGCAGCTTGGATCTTCCGGGACAGGTTACCGAGGGGGAAAAACTGTTTTTT. This chain joins TRBV5-8 and TRBJ1-4; 8 bases are a match to TRBD1. Germline V gene lookup returns CDR1 SGHTS and CDR2 YDEGEE. The CDR3 consists of 19 residues. The junction had 18 bases not matched to a gene; V was cut back by 0 bases and J by 8 bases.

This clone was recorded once. The chain combines TRBV4-3 with TRBJ1-5, with D possibly matching TRBD1 (5 bases). This CDR3 is built from 16 residues. V lost 4 bases and J 9 bases, leaving 22 bases between the germline ends. Germline V gives CDR1 LGHNA, CDR2 YSLEER. CDR3 residues: CASSPTSGTASGPQHF. CDR3 in DNA: TGCGCCAGCAGCCCGACCTCCGGGACGGCTAGCGGGCCCCAGCATTTT.